Described below is a single T cell receptor (beta chain) sequence and its context. A much larger clone is a single base away; this may be a read error. These data come from a study of CD8 T cell repertoires and HIV-1 epitope variants. Here immunoSEQ multiplex PCR was the method, and the copy in TCRdb shows in-frame clones only, minus some. The data hold tens of thousands of clones, with roughly 77% observed a single time. The germline V gene has CDR1 MNHEY and CDR2 SMNVEV (reference sequence). V gave up 3 bases and J gave up 4 bases, with 4 bases separating them. The CDR3 sequence is 11 residues long.

This receptor was taken from a male donor with HIV. This rearrangement joins TRBV27 to TRBJ2-7; D remains ambiguous. Material: uncultured baseline CD8+ T cells from peripheral blood mononuclear cells (PBMCs). CDR3 sequence (DNA): TGTGCCAGCAGTTTCGGGTACGAGCAGTACTTC. Translating gives CASSFGYEQYF.